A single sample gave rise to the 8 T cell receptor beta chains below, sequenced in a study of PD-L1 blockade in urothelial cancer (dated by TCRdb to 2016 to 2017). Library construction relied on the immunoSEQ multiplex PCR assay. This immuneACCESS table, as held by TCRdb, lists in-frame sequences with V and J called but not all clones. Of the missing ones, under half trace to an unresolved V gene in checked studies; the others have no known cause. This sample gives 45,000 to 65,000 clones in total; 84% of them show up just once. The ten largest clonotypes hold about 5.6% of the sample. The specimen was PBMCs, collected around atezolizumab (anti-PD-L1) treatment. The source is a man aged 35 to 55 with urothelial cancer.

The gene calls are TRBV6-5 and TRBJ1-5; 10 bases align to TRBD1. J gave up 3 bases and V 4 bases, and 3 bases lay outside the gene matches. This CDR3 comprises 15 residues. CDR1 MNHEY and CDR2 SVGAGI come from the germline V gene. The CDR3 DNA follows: TGTGCCAGCAGTTCTGACAGGGGGCACAATCAGCCCCAGCATTTT. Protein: CASSSDRGHNQPQHF.

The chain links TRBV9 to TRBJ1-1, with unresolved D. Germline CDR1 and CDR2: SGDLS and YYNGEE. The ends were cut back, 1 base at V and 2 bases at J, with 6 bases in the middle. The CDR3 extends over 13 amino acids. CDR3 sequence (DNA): TGTGCCAGCAGCGTATCACTAAACACTGAAGCTTTCTTT. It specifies CASSVSLNTEAFF.

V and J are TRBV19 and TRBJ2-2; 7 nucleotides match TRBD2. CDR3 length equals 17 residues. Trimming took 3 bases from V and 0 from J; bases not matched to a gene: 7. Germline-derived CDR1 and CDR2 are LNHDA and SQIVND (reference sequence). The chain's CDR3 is CASSIIQTSANTGELFF. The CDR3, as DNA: TGTGCCAGTAGTATTATCCAAACTAGCGCGAACACCGGGGAGCTGTTTTTT.

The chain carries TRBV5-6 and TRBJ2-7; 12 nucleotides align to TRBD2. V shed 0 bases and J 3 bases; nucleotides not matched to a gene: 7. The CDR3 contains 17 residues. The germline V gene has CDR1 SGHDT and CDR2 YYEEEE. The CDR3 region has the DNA TGTGCCAGCAGCTTGGTACGGCGACTAGCGGGAGACTACGAGCAGTACTTC. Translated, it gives CASSLVRRLAGDYEQYF. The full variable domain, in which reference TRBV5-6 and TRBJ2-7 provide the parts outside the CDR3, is DAGVTQSPTHLIKTRGQQVTLRCSPKSGHDTVSWYQQALGQGPQFIFQYYEEEERQRGNFPDRFSGHQFPNYSSELNVNALLLGDSALYLCASSLVRRLAGDYEQYFGPGTRLTVT.

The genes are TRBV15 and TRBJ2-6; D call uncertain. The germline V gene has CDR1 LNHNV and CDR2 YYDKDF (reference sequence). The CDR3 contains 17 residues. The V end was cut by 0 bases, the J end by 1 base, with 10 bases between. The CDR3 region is CATSRDRALSGANVLTF. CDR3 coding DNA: TGTGCCACCAGCAGAGATCGAGCCCTTTCTGGGGCCAACGTCCTGACTTTC.

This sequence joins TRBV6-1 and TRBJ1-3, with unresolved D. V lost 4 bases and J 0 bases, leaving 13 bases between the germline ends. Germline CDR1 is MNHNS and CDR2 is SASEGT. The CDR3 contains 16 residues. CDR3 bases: TGTGCCAGCAGTGGGGCCAGGCCAAACTCTGGAAACACCATATATTTT. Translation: CASSGARPNSGNTIYF.

CDR3 in amino acids: CASSLARGNEKLFF. CDR3 in DNA: TGTGCCAGCAGCTTAGCGCGTGGTAATGAAAAACTGTTTTTT. The gene calls are TRBV7-2 and TRBJ1-4, with D unclear. V lost 0 bases and J 4 bases, leaving 6 bases between the germline ends. Germline CDR1 SGHTA, CDR2 FQGNSA. CDR3 size: 14 residues.

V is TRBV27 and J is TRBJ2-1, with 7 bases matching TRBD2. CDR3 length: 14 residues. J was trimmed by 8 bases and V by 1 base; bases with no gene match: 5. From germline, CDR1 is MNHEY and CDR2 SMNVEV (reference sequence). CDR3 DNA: TGTGCCAGCAGTTTATGGGGAGGGAGGGATGAGCAGTTCTTC. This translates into CASSLWGGRDEQFF.